A selection of T cell receptor beta chains follows, all from one sample in a study of early T cells in non-severe SARS-CoV-2 infection. TCRdb ran MiXCR on the 5' RACE reads and lists one entry per CDR3 protein. Of about 71,000 distinct CDR3 sequences in the sample, approximately 15% were seen once. Input material: whole blood. The receptors shown here come from an adult who was a healthcare worker with PCR-confirmed SARS-CoV-2 infection or an uninfected control (not recorded which). Both conserved end residues are part of each CDR3. D genes are given only for firm matches. Not every row has a clone size; where given, it reads once, few, many or a size class.

d_call	v_call	clone_size	j_call	cdr3_nt	cdr3_aa
TRBD2	TRBV2	-	TRBJ2-4	TGTGCCAGCATGGGACTAGCGGGGGGAATAGCCAAAAACATTCAGTACTTC	CASMGLAGGIAKNIQYF
-	TRBV19	many	TRBJ2-5	TGTGCCAGACAGGGATGGTTGGAGACCCAGTACTTC	CARQGWLETQYF
-	TRBV7-8	many	TRBJ2-2	TGTGCCAGCAGCTTAGGAGTCGTCACCGGGGAGCTGTTTTTT	CASSLGVVTGELFF
TRBD1	TRBV10-3	-	TRBJ1-1	TGTGCCATCAGTGAGCGGGGAGGGGACAGGGGGAACACTGAAGCTTTCTTT	CAISERGGDRGNTEAFF
-	TRBV6-5	few	TRBJ1-1	TGTGCCAGCAGTTACTTTTCTCAGGGGTCCACTGAAGCTTTCTTT	CASSYFSQGSTEAFF
-	TRBV21-1	-	TRBJ2-2	TGTGCCAGCAGCTTCAGGGGGTCAGGGCCCGGGGAGCTGTTTTTT	CASSFRGSGPGELFF
TRBD1	TRBV20-1	few	TRBJ2-2	TGCAGTGCTAGGAAGACAGGGGACGCCGGGGAGCTGTTTTTT	CSARKTGDAGELFF
-	TRBV18	-	TRBJ1-1	TGTGCCAGCTCACCGAGGGGTTCTGAAGCTTTCTTT	CASSPRGSEAFF
-	TRBV27	-	TRBJ2-3	TGTGCCAGCAGTTTAATTCGAGGACGCCACCCCGATACGCAGTATTTT	CASSLIRGRHPDTQYF
TRBD2	TRBV11-2	few	TRBJ2-3	TGTGCCAGCAGCCCAAGAACTAGCGCGAGCACAGATACGCAGTATTTT	CASSPRTSASTDTQYF
TRBD2	TRBV4-2	-	TRBJ2-5	TGTGCCAGCAGCCCCGTAGCGGGGTCAGGGGAGACCCAGTACTTC	CASSPVAGSGETQYF
TRBD1	TRBV3-1	few	TRBJ2-2	TGTGCCAGCAGCCCCACCCACTTGACAGGGAATACCGGGGAGCTGTTTTTT	CASSPTHLTGNTGELFF
TRBD2	TRBV7-3	few	TRBJ2-3	TGTGCCAGCAGCTTAAGGCTAGCGGGGACTACAGATACGCAGTATTTT	CASSLRLAGTTDTQYF
-	TRBV6-5	many	TRBJ2-7	TGTGCCAGCAGTTACTCGGCGGTCCAAGTGGGCTCCTACGAGCAGTACTTC	CASSYSAVQVGSYEQYF
-	TRBV27	many	TRBJ1-5	TGTGCCAGCAGTTTTGGTCAGGGGAATCAGCCCCAGCATTTT	CASSFGQGNQPQHF
TRBD1	TRBV3-1	large	TRBJ1-2	TGTGCCAGCAGCCCGATCCTTGACAGGGGGACGTATGGCTACACCTTC	CASSPILDRGTYGYTF
TRBD2	TRBV7-2	-	TRBJ2-1	TGTGCCAGCAGCTCGCGGGGGATGACCTACAATGAGCAGTTCTTC	CASSSRGMTYNEQFF
-	TRBV29-1	-	TRBJ1-5	TGCAGCGTTCCTGGCAGGGCGAGGCAGCCCCAGCATTTT	CSVPGRARQPQHF
-	TRBV5-4	many	TRBJ1-2	TGTGCCAGCAGCCCGGGCCTCGCGTATGGCTACACCTTC	CASSPGLAYGYTF
-	TRBV3-1	-	TRBJ1-2	TGTGCCAGCAGCCATCCAGAGGTCTATGGCTACACCTTC	CASSHPEVYGYTF
-	TRBV29-1	many	TRBJ2-6	TGCAGCGTTGAGTCAGGGTTCGACTCTGGGGCCAACGTCCTGACTTTC	CSVESGFDSGANVLTF
-	TRBV29-1	many	TRBJ2-7	TGCAGCGTTTCCAAGGGTGGAGCGGAGCAGTACTTC	CSVSKGGAEQYF
-	TRBV30	many	TRBJ1-2	TGTGCCTGGAGTGTACGCCGGCACTATGGCTACACCTTC	CAWSVRRHYGYTF
TRBD1	TRBV20-1	many	TRBJ2-7	TGCAGTGCTAGAGTTATCGGGACAGGCGATTACGAGCAGTACTTC	CSARVIGTGDYEQYF
-	TRBV6-6	-	TRBJ1-1	TGTGCCAGCTGTTACTCCAGGGAAAACACTGAAGCTTTCTTT	CASCYSRENTEAFF
-	TRBV19	-	TRBJ1-5	TGTGCCAGTACAGGTGTCGACAATCAGCCCCAGCATTTT	CASTGVDNQPQHF
TRBD1	TRBV7-9	-	TRBJ1-2	TGTGCCAGCAGCCGATGGACAGGGGGCTTTACTAACTATGGCTACACCTTC	CASSRWTGGFTNYGYTF
-	TRBV25-1	-	TRBJ1-1	TGTGCCAGCAGTCCAATTGGACTTTCTCAGGGGGCTTTCTTT	CASSPIGLSQGAFF
-	TRBV12-3/TRBV12-4	few	TRBJ2-1	TGTGCCAGCCACTCGCACAATGAGCAGTTCTTC	CASHSHNEQFF
-	TRBV29-1	-	TRBJ1-1	TGCAGCGTTGTAAGGCAGGGCCGTCACACTGAAGCTTTCTTT	CSVVRQGRHTEAFF
TRBD1	TRBV11-3	few	TRBJ2-1	TGTGCCAGCAGCTCCTCCGCCGGGACAGGGGTTGAGCAGTTCTTC	CASSSSAGTGVEQFF
-	TRBV11-3	many	TRBJ2-5	TGTGCCAGCAGTTCGGGGGTGGACGAGACCCAGTACTTC	CASSSGVDETQYF
TRBD1	TRBV4-3	-	TRBJ2-1	TGCGCCAGCAGCCTGGAGATCAGGGGGCAATCCTACAATGAGCAGTTCTTC	CASSLEIRGQSYNEQFF
TRBD1	TRBV20-1	-	TRBJ1-6	TGCAGTGCTAGGCGGGACAGTTCGAATTCACCCCTCCACTTT	CSARRDSSNSPLHF
TRBD1	TRBV7-6	-	TRBJ1-2	TGTGCCAGCAGCCCAGGGGGACCGGCGATCTATGGCTACACCTTC	CASSPGGPAIYGYTF
TRBD1	TRBV29-1	-	TRBJ2-7	TGCAGCGTTGTTAGGACAGGAGGATACGAGCAGTACTTC	CSVVRTGGYEQYF
-	TRBV12-3/TRBV12-4	many	TRBJ1-6	TGTGCCAGCAGTCACAGACAGCATTCACCCCTCCACTTT	CASSHRQHSPLHF
-	TRBV20-1	-	TRBJ1-2	TGCAGTGCTAGGGAGGTTATCTATGGCTACACCTTC	CSAREVIYGYTF
-	TRBV2	few	TRBJ2-7	TGTGCCAGCACCCAAAACAGGGACTACGAGCAGTACTTC	CASTQNRDYEQYF
TRBD1	TRBV7-9	-	TRBJ1-1	TGTGCCAGCAGCCCTCCGGGACAGTCTACCCTTTTT	CASSPPGQSTLF
TRBD1	TRBV7-9	-	TRBJ1-2	TGTGCCAGCAGCCCATGGGACAGCCCTTATGGCTACACCTTC	CASSPWDSPYGYTF
-	TRBV5-1	-	TRBJ2-3	TGCGCCAGCAGCTTGGTATCCGGGCCTAGCACAGATACGCAGTATTTT	CASSLVSGPSTDTQYF
-	TRBV4-3	many	TRBJ1-1	TGCGCCAGCAGCCCATCCTGGACGAACACTGAAGCTTTCTTT	CASSPSWTNTEAFF
-	TRBV28	-	TRBJ1-1	TGTGCCAGCAGTTTTTCCGTCGGTCGGGACATGAACACTGAAGCTTTCTTT	CASSFSVGRDMNTEAFF
-	TRBV7-2	few	TRBJ1-5	TGTGCCAGCAGCTCGGACGTTAGCAATCAGCCCCAGCATTTT	CASSSDVSNQPQHF
-	TRBV2	few	TRBJ1-1	TGTGCCAGCAGTAAACAGGATGTAAGGACTGAAGCTTTCTTT	CASSKQDVRTEAFF
TRBD1	TRBV20-1	few	TRBJ2-1	TGCAGTACAACGGACAGGGGGCTCGGCAATGAGCAGTTCTTC	CSTTDRGLGNEQFF
-	TRBV7-8	-	TRBJ1-1	TGTGCCAGCAGCTTGGCACAGGGTATAACTGAAGCTTTCTTT	CASSLAQGITEAFF
-	TRBV14	few	TRBJ1-4	TGTGCCAGCAGCCAAGATTTGAATGAAAAACTGTTTTTT	CASSQDLNEKLFF
-	TRBV29-1	-	TRBJ1-1	TGCAGCGCCCATGATAGGAGAACTGAAGCTTTCTTT	CSAHDRRTEAFF
-	TRBV29-1	-	TRBJ1-1	TGCAGCGTTGGGAGAGGGGCTTGGAGCACTGAAGCTTTCTTT	CSVGRGAWSTEAFF
-	TRBV5-1	-	TRBJ2-5	TGCGCCAGCAGCTTGGAGGGAGGGACCCAGTACTTC	CASSLEGGTQYF
TRBD2	TRBV7-9	-	TRBJ2-5	TGTGCCAGCGGAGGGAGGGAAGAGACCCAGTACTTC	CASGGREETQYF
-	TRBV20-1	-	TRBJ2-1	TGCAGTGCTAGTTCAGGACAGCTCGAACAGTTCTTC	CSASSGQLEQFF
-	TRBV6-2/TRBV6-3	few	TRBJ1-1	TGTGCCAGCACCGGAGGTTGGACTGAAGCTTTCTTT	CASTGGWTEAFF